Below are 30 T cell receptor beta chains sequenced from a single sample in a study of T cell clonotyping in hematopoietic cell transplantation. Only in-frame clones appear in the TCRdb table, and some are missing; sequencing was by immunoSEQ multiplex PCR. Of just over 1,500 clones listed, around 80% were seen once; the top ten hold about 4.7%. Sequenced material: PBMCs, taken 30 days after allogeneic stem cell transplant. These receptors came from a young adult male patient who had an allogeneic stem cell transplant, so T cells may come from the graft donor. Some clones in this sample may be carry-over from other donors' samples.

J is TRBJ1-2 and V is TRBV2; D may be TRBD1 (6 bases). Germline CDR1 SNHLY, CDR2 FYNNEI. There are 15 residues in the CDR3. V was clipped by 5 bases and J by 2 bases, with 15 bases between them. CDR3 bases: TGTGCCAGCAGTACTAACAGGGACGCCAACTATGGCTACACCTTC. Translated: CASSTNRDANYGYTF.

This chain links TRBV5-5 with TRBJ2-7; D possibly uses TRBD1 or TRBD2 (5 bases each). The CDR3 totals 17 residues. Looked up from germline, CDR1 is SGHKS and CDR2 is YYEKEE (reference sequence). Trimming removed 2 bases at V and 3 bases at J, with 21 bases between. CDR3 sequence (DNA): TGTGCCAGCAGCTTTGCTGTCTCCGGGACGGATAACTACGAGCAGTACTTC. As protein: CASSFAVSGTDNYEQYF.

V usage is TRBV2 and J usage is TRBJ2-5; 7 bases map to TRBD1. The germline gives CDR1 SNHLY, CDR2 FYNNEI. The CDR3 is 14 residues long. V lost 8 bases to trimming and J lost 0 bases; unmatched junction nucleotides: 6. CDR3 sequence: CASCRTGYQETQYF. The CDR3 DNA follows: TGTGCCAGCTGCCGGACAGGCTACCAAGAGACCCAGTACTTC.

The rearrangement links TRBV10-2 to TRBJ2-3, with D possibly being TRBD2 (6 bases). Trimming left V 6 bases short and J 6 bases short, with 16 bases between. The V gene's germline CDR1 is WSHSY and CDR2 SAAADI. This CDR3 has 14 residues. CDR3 amino acids: CASREGLLADTQYF. The CDR3 bases are TGCGCCAGCAGGGAGGGACTCTTAGCGGATACGCAGTATTTT.

J is TRBJ1-2 and V is TRBV6-1; D remains ambiguous. V dropped 6 bases and J dropped 3 bases, with 11 bases sitting between them. The CDR3 runs to 13 residues. The germline V gene encodes CDR1 MNHNS and CDR2 SASEGT. CDR3 in amino acids: CASRPTNHYGYTF. CDR3 nucleotides: TGTGCCAGCAGGCCTACAAACCACTATGGCTACACCTTC.

The CDR3 DNA is TGTGCCAGCAGTTACGCACCCGGATACGAGCAGTACTTC. It is translated as CASSYAPGYEQYF. J is TRBJ2-7 and V is TRBV6-6, with no clear D. From germline, CDR1 is MNHNY and CDR2 SVGAGI (reference sequence). Trimming removed 2 bases at V and 4 bases at J, with 9 bases between. The CDR3 has 13 residues.

This clone was seen a single time. This chain joins TRBV7-2 and TRBJ2-3; 7 nucleotides align to TRBD2. The germline CDR1 and CDR2 sequences are SGHTA and FQGNSA. The CDR3 runs to 13 residues. The V and J ends lost 6 bases and 6 bases, in that order; junction bases with no gene match: 6. CDR3 in amino acids: CASRSTSADTQYF. In nucleotides, the CDR3 is TGTGCCAGCAGATCAACTAGCGCCGATACGCAGTATTTT.

This clone was counted between two and nine times. The chain carries TRBV29-1 and TRBJ2-7; weak D call: TRBD2 (7 bases). Trimming took off 6 bases at V and 5 bases at J, with 14 bases between the two ends. CDR1 is SQVTM and CDR2 is ANQGSEA in the germline V gene. The CDR3 runs 12 residues. CDR3 sequence (DNA): TGCAGCGTCTCCGGGGGGCGCAACGAGCAGTACTTC. Its translation is CSVSGGRNEQYF.

To note about this clone: Other DNA sequences in this specimen translate into the identical CDR3. The chain employs TRBV11-2 and TRBJ2-7; 11 bases map to TRBD2. This CDR3 has 15 residues. Germline V gene sequence: CDR1 SGHAT, CDR2 FQNNGV. The junction had 4 bases not matched to a gene; V was cut back by 3 bases and J by 3 bases. CDR3 amino acids: CASSFSGGADYEQYF. In DNA, the CDR3 is TGTGCCAGCAGCTTTAGCGGGGGGGCAGACTACGAGCAGTACTTC. The full variable domain, rest sourced from reference TRBV11-2 and TRBJ2-7, is EAGVAQSPRYKIIEKRQSVAFWCNPISGHATLYWYQQILGQGPKLLIQFQNNGVVDDSQLPKDRFSAERLKGVDSTLKIQPAKLEDSAVYLCASSFSGGADYEQYFGPGTRLTVT.

This chain links TRBV5-6 with TRBJ2-1, with 8 bases that match TRBD1. The V and J ends lost 3 bases and 4 bases, in that order; junction bases with no gene match: 15. The CDR3 sequence is 18 residues long. CDR1 and CDR2 (germline): SGHDT, YYEEEE. CDR3 sequence: CASSSKTGDTRFYNEQFF. The CDR3 bases are TGTGCCAGCAGCTCCAAGACAGGGGACACAAGGTTTTACAATGAGCAGTTCTTC.

The chain combines TRBV2 with TRBJ2-3, with TRBD2 matching 12 bases. V trimming: 3 bases; J trimming: 1 base; junction bases outside the gene matches: 14. CDR3 length: 20 amino acids. Germline V gene data show CDR1 as SNHLY and CDR2 as FYNNEI. The CDR3 protein is CASSDAGWTSGKGGTDTQYF. The CDR3 DNA is TGTGCCAGCAGTGATGCGGGGTGGACTAGCGGGAAAGGGGGCACAGATACGCAGTATTTT.

The J gene is TRBJ1-6, the V gene TRBV5-6; D ambiguous. Germline loops: CDR1 SGHDT, CDR2 YYEEEE. The CDR3 loop spans 15 amino acids. Trimming removed 1 base from V and 8 bases from J, with 13 bases in between. This CDR3 reads CASSLLVNDDSPLHF. The CDR3 coding sequence is TGTGCCAGCAGCTTGCTGGTGAATGATGATTCACCCCTCCACTTT.

This clone was seen a handful of times. The chain recombines TRBV11-2 with TRBJ2-5, with 9 bases lining up with TRBD1. Trimming at V came to 3 bases and at J to 5 bases, leaving 1 base not matched to a gene. Germline CDR1 SGHAT, CDR2 FQNNGV. The CDR3 runs 13 residues. CDR3 sequence reads: CASSLDRGETQYF. In DNA form, the CDR3 reads TGTGCCAGCAGCTTGGACAGGGGCGAGACCCAGTACTTC.

CDR3 region: CASSRDTDNQPQHF. CDR3 in DNA: TGTGCCAGCAGTCGGGACACCGACAATCAGCCCCAGCATTTT. The chain couples TRBV2 to TRBJ1-5; weak D call: TRBD1 (6 bases). Trimming removed 5 bases from V and 3 bases from J, with 11 bases in between. This CDR3 comprises 14 residues. Germline CDR1 SNHLY, CDR2 FYNNEI.

The chain employs TRBV5-1 and TRBJ2-3; D possibly corresponds to TRBD1 (6 bases). This CDR3 has 14 amino acids. V lost 4 bases and J 4 bases, leaving 13 bases between the germline ends. Germline V gene sequence: CDR1 SGHRS, CDR2 YFSETQ. The CDR3 region is CASSPQGFPDTQYF. The CDR3 bases are TGCGCCAGCAGCCCGCAGGGGTTTCCAGATACGCAGTATTTT.

This chain links TRBV2 with TRBJ1-2; 7 positions match TRBD1. CDR3 length equals 14 residues. Germline trimming cut 8 bases from V and 8 bases from J; bases unmatched to any gene: 14. Germline CDR1 SNHLY, CDR2 FYNNEI. The CDR3: CASVPGQTIPGYTF. The CDR3, as DNA: TGTGCCAGCGTTCCGGGACAGACGATCCCCGGCTACACCTTC.

On this clone: The germline gene is not matched at one end of the junction; a read error may be the cause. The rearrangement uses TRBV11-2 and TRBJ2-7, with D perhaps given as TRBD1 or TRBD2 (6 bases each). CDR1 and CDR2 from the germline V gene are SGHAT and FQNNGV. This CDR3 region has 14 residues. CDR3 bases: TGTGCCAGCAGCTTAGTCGGGGGCTCCCACGAGCAGTACTTC. Protein: CASSLVGGSHEQYF.

This clone was detected once. The junction and the germline gene differ at one end; a read error may be behind it. The gene calls are TRBV29-1 and TRBJ1-2, with D uncertain. The CDR3 extends over 13 amino acids. Per germline, CDR1 SQVTM and CDR2 ANQGSEA. The CDR3: CSVGARSNYDYTF. CDR3 nucleotide sequence: TGCAGCGTTGGGGCCCGCTCTAACTATGACTACACCTTC. Using reference TRBV29-1 and TRBJ1-2 for the parts outside the CDR3, the full variable domain is SAVISQKPSRDICQRGTSLTIQCQVDSQVTMMFWYRQQPGQSLTLIATANQGSEATYESGFVIDKFPISRPNLTFSTLTVSNMSPEDSSIYLCSVGARSNYDYTFGSGTRLTVV.

The rearrangement links TRBV2 to TRBJ1-1; possibly TRBD1 for D (5 bases). Germline assignment: CDR1 SNHLY and CDR2 FYNNEI. Trimming left V 6 bases short and J 3 bases short, with 14 bases between. This CDR3 is 14 amino acids long. For the CDR3, the DNA is TGTGCCAGCAGCTGGGAGGGGCTAGACACTGAAGCTTTCTTT. It codes for CASSWEGLDTEAFF.

The chain uses TRBV5-6 and TRBJ2-3, with unresolved D. V shed 0 bases and J shed 5 bases, with 16 bases lying between them. Germline values: CDR1 SGHDT, CDR2 YYEEEE. The CDR3 contains 16 residues. In nucleotides, the CDR3 is TGTGCCAGCAGCTTGGCCAGATTCCGGGCAGGAGATACGCAGTATTTT. It translates to CASSLARFRAGDTQYF.

The table lists this clone with a few counts. The chain recombines TRBV5-6 with TRBJ2-7; TRBD1 is a possible D gene (6 bases). The germline CDR1 and CDR2 sequences are SGHDT and YYEEEE. V lost 1 base and J 2 bases, leaving 7 bases between the germline ends. This CDR3 spans 13 amino acids. CDR3 protein: CASSLQGTYEQYF. As DNA, the CDR3 is TGTGCCAGCAGCTTGCAGGGGACCTACGAGCAGTACTTC.

The CDR3 sequence is CSAVTGGPKNIQYF. The CDR3, as DNA: TGCAGCGCAGTGACAGGGGGACCCAAAAACATTCAGTACTTC. The V gene is TRBV29-1, the J gene TRBJ2-4, with 9 bases that match TRBD1. Per the germline V gene, CDR1 is SQVTM and CDR2 is ANQGSEA. The CDR3 runs to 14 residues. V was clipped by 7 bases and J by 2 bases; unmatched bases: 6.

The CDR3 DNA is TGTGCCAGCAGCTTGGTTACCTCCTATGGCTACACCTTC. Amino acid sequence: CASSLVTSYGYTF. The V call is TRBV5-6, the J call TRBJ1-2; D gene ambiguous. The germline V gene encodes CDR1 SGHDT and CDR2 YYEEEE. This CDR3 is 13 amino acids long. V was shortened by 0 bases and J by 4 bases, with 7 bases between the two germline ends.

The J gene is TRBJ1-5, the V gene TRBV28; perhaps TRBD1 as D (6 bases). The germline V and J ends were trimmed by 7 bases and 0 bases, with 10 bases remaining between them. Germline CDR1 reads MDHEN; CDR2 reads SYDVKM. This CDR3 contains 14 residues. CDR3 DNA sequence: TGTGCCAGCATCGGGGGCCTTAGCAATCAGCCCCAGCATTTT. This codes for CASIGGLSNQPQHF.

This clone has just a few counts. V and J are TRBV14 and TRBJ2-3; unclear D gene. This CDR3 has 14 amino acids. Deletions cut 4 bases from V and 5 bases from J, with 13 bases between. Germline values: CDR1 SGHDN, CDR2 FVKESK. The CDR3 is CASSPWTIKDTQYF. CDR3 coding DNA: TGTGCCAGCAGCCCTTGGACCATAAAAGATACGCAGTATTTT.

This chain connects TRBV9 to TRBJ2-1; 11 positions match TRBD2. The CDR3 consists of 16 residues. Germline CDR1 reads SGDLS; CDR2 reads YYNGEE. V was pared by 3 bases and J by 11 bases, with 13 bases of the junction left unmatched. The CDR3 DNA sequence: TGTGCCAGCAGCGATCAAAGACTAGCGGGGAGGGATCAGCAGTTCTTC. Translated, it gives CASSDQRLAGRDQQFF.

The chain combines TRBV7-2 with TRBJ1-3; the match to TRBD1 covers 7 bases. CDR1 and CDR2 (germline): SGHTA, FQGNSA. This CDR3 has 15 amino acids. V trimming: 5 bases; J trimming: 7 bases; junction bases outside the gene matches: 11. The CDR3 loop is CASSHPTGKANTIYF. The CDR3 DNA reads TGTGCCAGCAGCCACCCGACAGGGAAGGCGAACACCATATATTTT.

J is TRBJ2-7 and V is TRBV19; no clear D gene. CDR3 length: 13 residues. Trimming shortened V by 0 bases and J by 1 base, and 4 bases separated the two germline ends. Germline V gene sequence: CDR1 LNHDA, CDR2 SQIVND (reference sequence). The CDR3 spells CASSIEPSYEQYF. The CDR3, as DNA: TGTGCCAGTAGTATAGAGCCTTCCTACGAGCAGTACTTC.

The V and J genes are TRBV6-4 and TRBJ2-7; D is unclear. The V and J ends lost 8 bases and 2 bases respectively, with 13 bases between them. Germline CDR1 and CDR2: MRHNA and SNTAGT. This CDR3 has 13 amino acids. The CDR3 spells CASEGPPPYEQYF. CDR3 coding DNA: TGTGCCAGCGAAGGACCCCCCCCCTACGAGCAGTACTTC.

V is TRBV30 and J is TRBJ2-2, with D uncertain. Between the trimmed V and J ends, which lost 7 bases and 2 bases, there was a span of 26 bases. Looked up from germline, CDR1 is GTSNPN and CDR2 is SVGIG (reference sequence). The CDR3 is 18 residues long. For the CDR3, the DNA is TGTGCCTCCAAAACTTCCCCTCACTCGGACCTCAACACCGGGGAGCTGTTTTTT. The encoded protein is CASKTSPHSDLNTGELFF.